The rows below give T cell receptor beta chains drawn from one sample of a study of PD-1 blockade in mismatch repair-deficient tumors. Only in-frame clones appear in the TCRdb table, and some are missing; sequencing was by immunoSEQ multiplex PCR. The top ten clones hold about 3.1% of a sample with more than 40,000 clones, about 80% of them seen once. This sample comprised peripheral blood, obtained 4 weeks after starting pembrolizumab. Receptor source: an adult with mismatch repair-deficient cancer. CDR3s include the opening cysteine and the closing phenylalanine or tryptophan.

j_gene,v_gene,CDR3aa
TRBJ1-4,TRBV30,CATHPDRGWEKLFF
TRBJ1-4,TRBV7-2,CASSLRPSGTNEKLFF
TRBJ2-5,TRBV18,CASSPMGREETQYF
TRBJ2-7,TRBV6-5,CASSYIGVTYF
TRBJ2-3,TRBV5-6,CASSPPGLGQYF
TRBJ1-5,TRBV6-1,CASSLVPLNQPQHF
TRBJ1-2,TRBV25-1,CATSRGIVYGYTF
TRBJ2-3,TRBV2,CASSAGTHSTDTQYF
TRBJ2-3,TRBV4-3,CASSQGGLAGASTDTQYF
TRBJ1-1,TRBV9,CASSATANTEAFF
TRBJ2-1,TRBV27,CASSLAGAYNEQFF
TRBJ2-5,TRBV6-1,CASSEIWREALETQYF
TRBJ2-2,TRBV11-3,CASTSGRDTGELFF
TRBJ1-1,TRBV19,CASSLTGTGGSTEAFF
TRBJ2-1,TRBV9,CASSNKAGGPYNEQFF
TRBJ1-2,TRBV28,CASSLNRNYGYTF
TRBJ2-3,TRBV27,CASSWREADTQYF
TRBJ2-7,TRBV29-1,CSVEAGTSGSSSYEQYF
TRBJ1-2,TRBV7-2,CASSLGGGVGYTF
TRBJ2-5,TRBV11-2,CASSLDSREWQEETQYF
TRBJ2-4,TRBV29-1,CSVGGGGENIQYF
TRBJ2-7,TRBV29-1,CSVRDSSYEQYF
TRBJ2-3,TRBV5-1,CASASGSGSTDTQYF
TRBJ1-1,TRBV29-1,CSVAHGIMEAFF
TRBJ2-1,TRBV5-1,CASSLDGLAGALSYNEQFF
TRBJ2-1,TRBV19,CASSPGTGWDNEQFF
TRBJ1-4,TRBV10-3,CAISESKAGDEKLFF
TRBJ1-2,TRBV14,CASSHLVRAADGYTF
TRBJ1-1,TRBV5-1,CASSSDSEAFF
TRBJ1-1,TRBV7-9,CASSLGRGQGAMNTEAFF
TRBJ2-7,TRBV27,CASTPDGYEQYF
TRBJ2-7,TRBV19,CASSRGLAGASYEQYF
TRBJ2-7,TRBV6-1,CASSEGLAAFYEQYF
TRBJ2-1,TRBV15,CATSQDSYNEQFF
TRBJ1-2,TRBV5-4,CASSLAGEAYGYTF
TRBJ2-7,TRBV7-8,CASSLGRGEGEQYF
TRBJ2-5,TRBV7-2,CASSLQGTQYF
TRBJ2-1,TRBV19,CASSSGQINEQFF
TRBJ2-1,TRBV7-8,CASSPASLVLFF
TRBJ1-1,TRBV19,CASSIGRKGEAFF
TRBJ2-5,TRBV4-3,CASSQDTSKETQYF
TRBJ2-7,TRBV6-6,CASATGGSYEQYF
TRBJ2-1,TRBV6-1,CASSDGEASYNEQFF
TRBJ1-1,TRBV11-3,CASHGKAEAFF
TRBJ2-5,TRBV27,CASSLSWATQETQYF
TRBJ1-2,TRBV18,CASSPTAGNYGYTF
TRBJ1-2,TRBV2,CASLRRQVNYGYTF
TRBJ2-1,TRBV27,CASSLTLNDGNNEQFF
TRBJ2-5,TRBV7-2,CASSPKGSQETQYF
TRBJ2-3,TRBV13,CASSHTSLSTDTQYF